This T cell receptor (beta chain) is drawn from a study of shared clonotypes between healthy human individuals. Study details: The composition of the donors was a couple of women and a few men aged 18 to 49. General study results and limits: A generally larger estimated richness was seen in naive subsets than in memory subsets.

Clones were sequenced by immunoSEQ multiplex PCR, and TCRdb holds only the in-frame ones, with some missing. The table lists more than 2 million clones, about 94% of them singletons. The germline V gene has CDR1 MNHEY and CDR2 SVGAGI. V dropped 2 bases and J dropped 5; count of bases not matched to a gene: 4. The CDR3 is 14 amino acids. CD8 cells regarded as naive lacked CD45RO, were positively chosen for CCR7, and omitted terminally differentiated effector memory CD45RA+ cells. Comments on this clone: The antigen is unknown.

The gene calls are TRBV6-5 and TRBJ2-5; 8 bases are shared with TRBD1. This sequence originates from a young man in good health. Sequencing was performed on naive CD8+ T cells sorted from blood. This chain's CDR3 is CASSYATGVETQYF. DNA for the CDR3: TGTGCCAGCAGTTACGCGACAGGGGTGGAGACCCAGTACTTC.